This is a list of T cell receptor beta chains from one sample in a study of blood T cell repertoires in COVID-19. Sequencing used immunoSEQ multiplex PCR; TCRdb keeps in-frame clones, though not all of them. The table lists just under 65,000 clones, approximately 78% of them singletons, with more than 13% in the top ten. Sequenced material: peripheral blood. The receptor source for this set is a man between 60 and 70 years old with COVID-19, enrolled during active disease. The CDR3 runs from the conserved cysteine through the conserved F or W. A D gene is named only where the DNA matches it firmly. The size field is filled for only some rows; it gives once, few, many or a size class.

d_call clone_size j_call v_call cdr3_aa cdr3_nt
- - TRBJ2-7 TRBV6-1 CASSEGPVQYF TGTGCCAGCAGTGAAGGTCCCGTACAGTACTTC
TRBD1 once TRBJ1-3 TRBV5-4 CASSPDRGRGNTIYF TGTGCCAGCAGCCCGGACAGGGGTCGGGGAAACACCATATATTTT
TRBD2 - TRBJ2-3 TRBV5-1 CASTVAGVSVDTQYF TGCGCCAGCACTGTAGCGGGAGTATCGGTAGATACGCAGTATTTT
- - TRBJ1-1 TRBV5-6 CASSVTVNTEAFF TGTGCCAGCAGCGTGACAGTGAACACTGAAGCTTTCTTT
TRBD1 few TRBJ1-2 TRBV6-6 CASSYASGGLNGYTF TGTGCCAGCAGTTACGCCTCAGGGGGTCTAAACGGCTACACCTTC
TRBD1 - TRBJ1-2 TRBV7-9 CASSPIGGTGYGYTF TGTGCCAGCAGCCCTATTGGCGGGACAGGATATGGCTACACCTTC
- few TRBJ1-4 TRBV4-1 CASRPTLTKGNEKLFF TGCGCCAGCAGGCCAACCCTAACCAAGGGGAATGAAAAACTGTTTTTT
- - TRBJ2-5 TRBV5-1 CASSFSSMETQYF TGCGCCAGCAGCTTTTCTAGCATGGAGACCCAGTACTTC
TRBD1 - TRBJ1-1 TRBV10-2 CASSPDRGTEAFF TGCGCCAGCAGCCCGGACAGGGGGACTGAAGCTTTCTTT
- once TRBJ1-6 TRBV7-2 CASSQRASGDSPLHF TGTGCCAGCAGCCAGCGAGCCTCAGGGGACTCACCCCTCCACTTT
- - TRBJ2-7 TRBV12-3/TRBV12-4 CASSLGPRGEQYF TGTGCCAGCAGTTTAGGCCCCAGGGGCGAGCAGTACTTC
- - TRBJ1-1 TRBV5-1 CASSEGVTEAFF TGCGCCAGCAGCGAGGGGGTGACTGAAGCTTTCTTT
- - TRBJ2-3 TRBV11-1 CASSLVPGSSTDTQYF TGTGCCAGCAGCTTAGTTCCAGGGTCCAGCACAGATACGCAGTATTTT
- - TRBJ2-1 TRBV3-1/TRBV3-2 CASSHTGEKVYNEQFF TGTGCCAGCAGCCATACGGGGGAAAAGGTATACAATGAGCAGTTCTTC
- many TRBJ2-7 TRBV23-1 CASSQSGTRHEQYF TGCGCCAGCAGTCAATCAGGGACACGACACGAGCAGTACTTC
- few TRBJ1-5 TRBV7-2 CASSLASGNQPQHF TGTGCCAGCAGCTTGGCCTCAGGGAATCAGCCCCAGCATTTT
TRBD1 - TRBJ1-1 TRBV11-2 CASSHLSGGGTEAFF TGTGCCAGCAGCCACTTATCAGGGGGTGGCACTGAAGCTTTCTTT
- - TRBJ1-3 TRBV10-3 CAISAQGTGNTIYF TGTGCCATCAGCGCTCAGGGAACAGGAAACACCATATATTTT
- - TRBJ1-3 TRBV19 CASSPQQGYTIYF TGTGCCAGTAGTCCTCAACAGGGTTACACCATATATTTT
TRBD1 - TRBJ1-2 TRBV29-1 CSVTGTAGGVGYGYTF TGCAGCGTAACCGGGACAGCAGGTGGGGTAGGATATGGCTACACCTTC
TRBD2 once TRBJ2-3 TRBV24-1 CATSDNAFAGVGTQYF TGTGCCACCAGTGACAATGCCTTCGCGGGAGTGGGTACGCAGTATTTT
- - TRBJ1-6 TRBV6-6 CASSYSSDRTSPLHF TGTGCCAGCAGTTACTCCTCGGACAGAACTTCACCCCTCCACTTT
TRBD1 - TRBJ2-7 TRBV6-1 CASSEPGTASYEQYF TGTGCCAGCAGTGAGCCCGGGACAGCCTCCTACGAGCAGTACTTC
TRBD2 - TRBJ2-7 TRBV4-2 CASSQGLAGASNSYEQYF TGTGCCAGCAGCCAAGGACTAGCGGGAGCTAGTAACTCCTACGAGCAGTACTTC
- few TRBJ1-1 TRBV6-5 CASRIEGDSGEAFF TGTGCCAGCAGAATAGAGGGGGATAGTGGTGAAGCTTTCTTT
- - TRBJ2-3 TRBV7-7 CASSLGSGIDTQYF TGTGCCAGCAGCTTAGGTTCAGGCATTGATACGCAGTATTTT
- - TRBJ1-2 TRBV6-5 CASSTQQGYGYTF TGTGCCAGCAGTACTCAACAGGGCTATGGCTACACCTTC
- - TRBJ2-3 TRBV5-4 CASSPLRAGREDTQYF TGTGCCAGCAGCCCTCTTCGAGCGGGCCGGGAAGATACGCAGTATTTT
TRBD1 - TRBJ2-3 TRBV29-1 CSVGTGGADTQYF TGCAGCGTTGGGACAGGGGGCGCAGATACGCAGTATTTT
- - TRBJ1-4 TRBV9 CASSAGFGEKLFF TGTGCCAGCAGCGCGGGGTTTGGGGAAAAACTGTTTTTT
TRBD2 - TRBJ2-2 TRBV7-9 CASSVPGTSGLTVGELFF TGTGCCAGCAGCGTCCCCGGGACTAGCGGGCTAACTGTCGGGGAGCTGTTTTTT
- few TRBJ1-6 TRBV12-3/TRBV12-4 CASSFALSTLHF TGTGCCAGCAGTTTCGCGCTCTCGACCCTCCACTTT
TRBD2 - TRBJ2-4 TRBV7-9 CASSSLAALAKNIQYF TGTGCCAGCAGCTCCCTAGCGGCGCTAGCCAAAAACATTCAGTACTTC
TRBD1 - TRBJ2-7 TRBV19 CASRATGDSEQYF TGTGCCAGTAGGGCCACAGGGGATAGCGAGCAGTACTTC
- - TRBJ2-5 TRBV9 CASSVAPSSEETQYF TGTGCCAGCAGCGTAGCTCCCTCTAGTGAAGAGACCCAGTACTTC
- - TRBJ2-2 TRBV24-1 CATSPEGTGELFF TGTGCCACCAGTCCGGAGGGGACCGGGGAGCTGTTTTTT
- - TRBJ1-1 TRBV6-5 CASSQLRGTNTEAFF TGTGCCAGCAGCCAGCTCCGGGGTACGAACACTGAAGCTTTCTTT
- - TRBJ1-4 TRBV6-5 CASRAGINNEKLFF TGTGCCAGCAGGGCCGGGATTAATAATGAAAAACTGTTTTTT
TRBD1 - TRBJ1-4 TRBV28 CASRRQGRREKLFF TGTGCCAGCAGGAGACAGGGCCGGAGGGAAAAACTGTTTTTT
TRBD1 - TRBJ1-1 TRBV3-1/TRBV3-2 CASSLGQGAAAFF TGTGCCAGCAGCTTGGGACAGGGGGCTGCGGCTTTCTTT
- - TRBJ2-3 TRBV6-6 CASSSPTLPNTQYF TGTGCCAGCAGTTCGCCTACTTTGCCGAATACGCAGTATTTT
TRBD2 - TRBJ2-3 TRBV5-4 CASSLGTSKHYF TGTGCCAGCAGCCTTGGGACTAGCAAGCACTATTTT
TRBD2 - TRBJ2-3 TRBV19 CASSPGLAGGPRTDTQYF TGTGCCAGTAGCCCCGGACTAGCGGGGGGGCCGCGCACAGATACGCAGTATTTT
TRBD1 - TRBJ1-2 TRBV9 CASSVNPGQAAYGYTF TGTGCCAGCAGCGTAAACCCAGGACAGGCCGCCTATGGCTACACCTTC
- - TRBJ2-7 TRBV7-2 CASSPTSSYEQYF TGTGCCAGCAGCCCCACTAGCTCCTACGAGCAGTACTTC
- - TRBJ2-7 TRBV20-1 CSASPAGEQYF TGCAGTGCTAGCCCTGCCGGGGAGCAGTACTTC
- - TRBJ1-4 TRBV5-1 CASRPGAELEKLFF TGCGCCAGCAGGCCAGGGGCGGAATTGGAAAAACTGTTTTTT
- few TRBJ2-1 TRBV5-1 CASSLTPSPNEQFF TGCGCCAGCAGCTTGACACCTAGCCCGAATGAGCAGTTCTTC
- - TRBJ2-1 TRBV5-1 CASSYDSTYNEQFF TGCGCCAGCAGCTACGACAGTACCTACAATGAGCAGTTCTTC
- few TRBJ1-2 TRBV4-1 CASSQGLSRRTYGYTF TGCGCCAGCAGCCAAGGCCTGTCTAGACGAACCTATGGCTACACCTTC
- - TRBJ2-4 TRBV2 CASSEYYIQYF TGTGCCAGCAGTGAATACTACATTCAGTACTTC
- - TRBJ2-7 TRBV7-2 CASSLQQGYYEQYF TGTGCCAGCAGCTTACAACAGGGCTATTACGAGCAGTACTTC
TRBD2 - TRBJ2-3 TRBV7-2 CASSFQRGSTDTQYF TGTGCCAGCAGCTTCCAGCGGGGGAGCACAGATACGCAGTATTTT
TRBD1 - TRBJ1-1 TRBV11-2 CASSLIRQGRVVTEAFF TGTGCCAGCAGCTTAATAAGACAGGGGCGGGTGGTCACTGAAGCTTTCTTT
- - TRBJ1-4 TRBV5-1 CASSSQSPSAEKLFF TGCGCCAGCAGTTCTCAGTCCCCGTCTGCCGAAAAACTGTTTTTT
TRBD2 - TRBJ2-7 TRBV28 CASSPGTSGKSEQYF TGTGCCAGCAGTCCGGGGACTAGCGGGAAGAGCGAGCAGTACTTC
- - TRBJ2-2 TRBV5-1 CASSSRAGNTGELFF TGCGCCAGCAGCTCTAGAGCCGGGAACACCGGGGAGCTGTTTTTT
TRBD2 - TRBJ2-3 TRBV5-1 CASSPGLAGPSDTQYF TGCGCCAGCAGCCCCGGACTAGCGGGGCCCTCAGATACGCAGTATTTT